Below are 18 T cell receptor beta chains sequenced from a single sample in a study of CD8+ T cells in alopecia areata. The authors extracted RNA and reverse transcribed it into cDNA as the sequencing template. TCRdb's copy holds only in-frame clones and misses some; the assay was immunoSEQ multiplex PCR. The repertoire includes 95,000 to 120,000 clones, 55% to 70% of them detected once, and roughly a quarter sits in the top ten. The sample taken for sequencing was NKG2D-low CD8+ T cells sorted from blood. These receptors all come from a human donor with alopecia areata.

V and J are TRBV9 and TRBJ2-1, with a weak D call TRBD2 (6 bases). CDR3 length: 15 amino acids. Trimming shortened V by 4 bases and J by 2 bases, and 13 bases separated the two germline ends. Germline-derived CDR1 and CDR2 are SGDLS and YYNGEE. The CDR3 loop reads CASSSPGTAYNEQFF. The CDR3 nucleotides read TGTGCCAGCAGCTCACCCGGGACTGCCTACAATGAGCAGTTCTTC.

The chain couples TRBV6-6 to TRBJ1-1, with D perhaps TRBD1 (5 bases). V was clipped by 0 bases and J by 4 bases, with 6 bases between them. The CDR3 has 13 amino acids. CDR1 and CDR2 from the germline V gene are MNHNY and SVGAGI (reference sequence). CDR3 residues: CASSYSGGTEAFF. DNA of the CDR3: TGTGCCAGCAGTTACTCGGGGGGCACTGAAGCTTTCTTT.

This sequence joins TRBV28 and TRBJ2-1; possibly TRBD2 for D (5 bases). Germline-derived CDR1 and CDR2 are MDHEN and SYDVKM. The CDR3 consists of 15 residues. Trimming cost V 6 bases and J 2 bases, with 14 bases left between them. For the CDR3, the DNA is TGTGCCAGCAGCTCCGTGCGGGTGACCTACAATGAGCAGTTCTTC. Protein product: CASSSVRVTYNEQFF.

This clone appeared a few times. The V gene is TRBV27, the J gene TRBJ2-1; 7 nucleotides match TRBD2. CDR3 size: 14 residues. The germline V gene has CDR1 MNHEY and CDR2 SMNVEV (reference sequence). The V gene end was trimmed by 7 bases and the J gene end by 0 bases; junction bases not matched to a gene: 3. The CDR3 reads CASKERDSYNEQFF. CDR3 DNA: TGTGCCAGCAAAGAGCGGGACTCCTACAATGAGCAGTTCTTC.

J is TRBJ1-5 and V is TRBV28; D might be TRBD1 (5 bases). The V and J ends lost 5 bases and 5 bases respectively, with 13 bases between them. Looked up from germline, CDR1 is MDHEN and CDR2 is SYDVKM. The CDR3 loop spans 14 amino acids. This CDR3 is CASSRGKRDQPQHF. CDR3 DNA sequence: TGTGCCAGCAGTCGGGGCAAGAGGGATCAGCCCCAGCATTTT.

The rearrangement links TRBV30 to TRBJ1-2, with no clear D. In germline, CDR1 is GTSNPN, CDR2 SVGIG (reference sequence). This CDR3 has 13 amino acids. V lost 0 bases and J 4 bases, leaving 9 bases between the germline ends. CDR3 nucleotides: TGTGCCTGGAGTGTATCCGTCAGCTATGGCTACACCTTC. As protein: CAWSVSVSYGYTF. The full variable domain, in which reference TRBV30 and TRBJ1-2 provide the parts outside the CDR3, is SQTIHQWPATLVQPVGSPLSLECTVEGTSNPNLYWYRQAAGRGLQLLFYSVGIGQISSEVPQNLSASRPQDRQFILSSKKLLLSDSGFYLCAWSVSVSYGYTFGSGTRLTVV.

This chain uses TRBV27 with TRBJ1-4; tentatively, D is TRBD1 (5 bases). The V and J ends lost 2 bases and 2 bases respectively, with 9 bases between them. The CDR3 consists of 15 residues. The germline CDR1 and CDR2 sequences are MNHEY and SMNVEV (reference sequence). The CDR3 is CASSLGAATNEKLFF. In DNA form, the CDR3 reads TGTGCCAGCAGTTTAGGGGCAGCTACTAATGAAAAACTGTTTTTT.

J is TRBJ2-6 and V is TRBV21-1. TRBV21-1 constitutes a pseudogene. CDR3 length: 14 residues. CDR3 protein: CASRTISGANVLTF. The CDR3 bases are TGTGCCAGCAGGACGATCTCTGGGGCCAACGTCCTGACTTTC.

The chain uses TRBV7-3 and TRBJ1-5, with D possibly being TRBD1 (6 bases). This CDR3 has 13 amino acids. V was shortened by 5 bases and J by 9 bases, with 14 bases between the two germline ends. Germline V lookup: CDR1 SGHTA, CDR2 FQGTGA. CDR3 sequence reads: CASSTHQGMPQHF. CDR3 DNA: TGTGCCAGCAGCACACACCAGGGGATGCCCCAGCATTTT.

The chain couples TRBV6-5 to TRBJ2-7; D possibly corresponds to TRBD2 (6 bases). The CDR3 contains 14 residues. Germline values: CDR1 MNHEY, CDR2 SVGAGI. V was trimmed by 4 bases and J by 3 bases, leaving 13 bases between them. CDR3 in DNA: TGTGCCAGCAGTTTCGGGACTCATGGCTACGAGCAGTACTTC. Translation gives CASSFGTHGYEQYF.

The rearrangement joins TRBV9 to TRBJ1-5; D remains ambiguous. The CDR3 spans 13 residues. Trimming shortened V by 4 bases and J by 3 bases, and 8 bases separated the two germline ends. Germline-derived CDR1 and CDR2 are SGDLS and YYNGEE. CDR3 sequence: CASSSGFNQPQHF. The CDR3 nucleotides are TGTGCCAGCAGCTCCGGTTTCAATCAGCCCCAGCATTTT.

This chain connects TRBV10-1 to TRBJ2-1, with TRBD2 identical over 9 bases. Germline loops: CDR1 WNHNN, CDR2 SYGVQD (reference sequence). Trimming took 4 bases from V and 7 from J; bases not matched to a gene: 11. This CDR3 contains 16 residues. The CDR3 DNA sequence: TGCGCCAGCAGTGTGCGGCGGGAGGGCCCTCGGAATGAGCAGTTCTTC. It specifies CASSVRREGPRNEQFF.

This clone occurred a few times. This chain connects TRBV13 to TRBJ2-4; D unclear. This CDR3 has 13 residues. CDR1 and CDR2 (germline): PRHDT, FYEKMQ (reference sequence). The V gene lost 3 bases and the J gene lost 5 bases, with 8 bases spanning the gap. The CDR3 nucleotides are TGTGCCAGCAGCTTGAACGGCGAAAACATTCAGTACTTC. Protein sequence: CASSLNGENIQYF. The full variable domain, completed using reference TRBV13 and TRBJ2-4, is AAGVIQSPRHLIKEKRETATLKCYPIPRHDTVYWYQQGPGQDPQFLISFYEKMQSDKGSIPDRFSAQQFSDYHSELNMSSLELGDSALYFCASSLNGENIQYFGAGTRLSVL.

The chain is built from TRBV27 and TRBJ2-7; 11 nucleotides line up with TRBD2. J gave up 2 bases and V 6 bases, and 3 bases lay outside the gene matches. Germline loops: CDR1 MNHEY, CDR2 SMNVEV (reference sequence). CDR3 length equals 14 residues. This CDR3 is CASSSLAGAYEQYF. In DNA form, the CDR3 reads TGTGCCAGCAGCTCACTAGCGGGAGCCTACGAGCAGTACTTC.

The chain links TRBV19 to TRBJ1-1; no clear D. CDR1 and CDR2 from the germline V gene are LNHDA and SQIVND (reference sequence). The V end lost 9 bases, the J end lost 1 base, and 9 bases lay between the germline ends. The CDR3 extends over 12 amino acids. The CDR3 reads CASRIGNTEAFF. The DNA for the CDR3 is TGTGCCAGCCGGATTGGGAACACTGAAGCTTTCTTT.

On this clone: The junction does not match germline at one end; this may be a read error. The V and J genes are TRBV7-8 and TRBJ1-1; D gene ambiguous. Germline V gene sequence: CDR1 SGHVS, CDR2 FQNEAQ. The CDR3 is 17 amino acids. CDR3 protein: CASNLVGGGITNTEAFF. In nucleotides, the CDR3 is TGTGCCAGCAACTTAGTGGGCGGCGGCATCACGAACACTGAAGCTTTCTTT.

The rearrangement joins TRBV28 to TRBJ2-5, with D hard to call. With the DNA end fitting TRBJ2-7 better, the J assignment may be wrong. The CDR3 sequence is 12 residues long. Germline CDR1 reads MDHEN; CDR2 reads SYDVKM. The CDR3 loop is CASSVPAYEQYF. CDR3 DNA sequence: TGTGCCAGCAGTGTCCCAGCCTACGAGCAGTACTTC.

In this sample, this clone turned up a few times. The rearrangement uses TRBV29-1 and TRBJ2-3, with 10 bases matching TRBD2. Germline trimming cut 5 bases from V and 6 bases from J; bases unmatched to any gene: 8. The CDR3 contains 14 residues. Germline CDR1 and CDR2: SQVTM and ANQGSEA. Here the CDR3 DNA reads TGCAGCGTTCGAGCGGGAGGGCCATCCGATACGCAGTATTTT. It codes for CSVRAGGPSDTQYF.